These 11 T cell receptor beta chains were sequenced from one sample in a study of cytomegalovirus exposure and HLA in healthy donors listed by TCRdb under 2017. The receptor library was made with the immunoSEQ multiplex PCR assay. The multiplex PCR relied on a mix of 60 forward primers for TCR Vbeta segments and 13 reverse primers for TCR Jbeta segments. TCRdb provides this immuneACCESS table in a form limited to in-frame rearrangements. Some clones are lacking; in checked studies, under half of them reflect an unresolved V gene, and why the rest are absent is not known. This sample gives about 110,000 clones in total; approximately 70% of them show up just once. In total, the top ten clones hold around 3.9% of the sample. Sequencing used PBMCs. These receptors all stem from a man younger than 45 in good health and CMV-seropositive.

This clone turned up a few times. As DNA, the CDR3 is TGCAGCGTTGAAGATCGGACAACCTACGAGCAGTACTTC. Translation gives CSVEDRTTYEQYF. This rearrangement joins TRBV29-1 to TRBJ2-7; D is perhaps TRBD1 (5 bases). The CDR3 length is 13 residues. The V end lost 0 bases, the J end lost 2 bases, and 8 bases lay between the germline ends. The V gene's germline CDR1 is SQVTM and CDR2 ANQGSEA.

The chain uses TRBV4-2 and TRBJ1-2, with 9 positions matching TRBD1. Germline V CDR1 and CDR2: LGHNA, YNFKEQ. With V trimmed by 3 bases and J by 7 bases, 9 bases remained unmatched. The CDR3 sequence is 15 residues long. The CDR3 sequence is CASSQNSGTGFGYTF. For the CDR3, the DNA is TGTGCCAGCAGCCAGAATTCCGGGACAGGGTTTGGCTACACCTTC.

This clone was counted a few times. The V and J genes are TRBV11-3 and TRBJ2-7; D might be TRBD2 (5 bases). This CDR3 region has 14 residues. Trimming removed 5 bases from V and 5 bases from J, with 16 bases in between. The V gene's germline CDR1 is SGHNT and CDR2 YENEEA. The CDR3 loop reads CASSRAGEVDEQYF. The CDR3 DNA reads as TGTGCCAGCAGCCGTGCGGGTGAGGTCGACGAGCAGTACTTC.

V usage is TRBV6-1 and J usage is TRBJ1-2; D perhaps matches TRBD1 (6 bases). V lost 6 bases and J 2 bases, leaving 13 bases between the germline ends. The germline CDR1 and CDR2 sequences are MNHNS and SASEGT. CDR3 length: 14 residues. CDR3 bases: TGTGCCAGCAGGCACCCAGGGGCCAACTATGGCTACACCTTC. Translated, it gives CASRHPGANYGYTF.

This clone appeared a single time. This CDR3 is CASMGQGSETQYF. DNA of the CDR3: TGCGCCAGCATGGGACAGGGTAGTGAGACCCAGTACTTC. V is TRBV5-1 and J is TRBJ2-5; 9 bases line up with TRBD1. With V trimmed by 6 bases and J by 5 bases, 5 bases remained unmatched. CDR3 length: 13 residues. Germline values: CDR1 SGHRS, CDR2 YFSETQ.

The CDR3 here is CASSPGTGTYEQYF. CDR3 DNA sequence: TGCGCCAGCAGCCCCGGGACAGGGACCTACGAGCAGTACTTC. V is TRBV4-1 and J is TRBJ2-7; 9 nucleotides align to TRBD1. The V gene end was trimmed by 4 bases and the J gene end by 2 bases; junction bases not matched to a gene: 3. The CDR3 has 14 amino acids. Germline lookup yields CDR1 MGHRA and CDR2 YSYEKL.

V gene TRBV28 combines with J gene TRBJ2-5, with 7 bases identical to TRBD2. Gene TRBJ2-7 matches the end of the DNA better, so the J call may be wrong. The CDR3 is made up of 13 amino acids. Germline lookup yields CDR1 MDHEN and CDR2 SYDVKM. This chain's CDR3 is CASRVTSSYEQYF. In DNA, the CDR3 is TGTGCCAGCAGGGTGACTAGCAGCTACGAGCAGTACTTC.

The chain couples TRBV11-2 to TRBJ1-2, with TRBD1 matching 8 bases. The CDR3 totals 15 residues. Germline CDR1 SGHAT, CDR2 FQNNGV. V shed 3 bases, J shed 2 bases, and the junction held 5 bases outside the gene matches. CDR3 amino acids: CASSFGQGGNYGYTF. The CDR3 DNA is TGTGCCAGCAGCTTTGGACAGGGAGGAAACTATGGCTACACCTTC.

Notes on this clone: At one end, the junction sequence differs from germline, possibly due to a read error. The chain carries TRBV2 and TRBJ2-3; D is possibly TRBD2 (7 bases). The germline CDR1 and CDR2 sequences are SNHLY and FYNNEI. This CDR3 has 16 amino acids. The CDR3 bases are TGTGCCAGCAGAAGGATACGGGGGGCTAGCACAGATACGCGGTATTTT. Protein sequence: CASRRIRGASTDTRYF.

V usage is TRBV10-3 and J usage is TRBJ1-2, with 9 bases that match TRBD1. The CDR3 loop spans 16 amino acids. CDR1 and CDR2 from the germline V gene are ENHRY and SYGVKD. V lost 6 bases, J lost 5 bases, and 13 bases stayed unmatched. CDR3 DNA sequence: TGTGCCATCAGCGGACCCGGGACAGGGTTAGGATATGGCTACACCTTC. It yields the protein CAISGPGTGLGYGYTF.

The V and J genes are TRBV4-2 and TRBJ2-3; possible D gene TRBD2, 6 bases. In germline, CDR1 is LGHNA, CDR2 YNFKEQ. V was shortened by 6 bases and J by 1 base, with 17 bases between the two germline ends. CDR3 length: 16 amino acids. The CDR3 here is CASSLGTALRTDTQYF. CDR3 DNA sequence: TGTGCCAGCAGTCTAGGGACTGCGCTACGCACAGATACGCAGTATTTT.